These 18 T cell receptor beta chains share one sample of origin, sequenced in a study of blood T cells in healthy people across ages. The authors ran a second PCR of 7 to 11 cycles using a sample-barcoded 5' primer and a J-beta primer mix. One entry per CDR3 protein results from TCRdb running MiXCR on the 5' RACE reads. Of 800,000 to 900,000 distinct CDR3 sequences in the sample, roughly 60% were seen once. Input material: blood. The receptors were sampled from a young man in good health.

The chain combines TRBV18 with TRBJ2-3, with 11 bases matching TRBD1. The CDR3 spans 17 residues. Germline V gives CDR1 KGHSH, CDR2 LQKENI. V dropped 2 bases and J dropped 5; count of bases not matched to a gene: 9. The DNA for the CDR3 is TGTGCCAGCTCACCAGCTCCTGGACAGGGGGCTTTAGATACGCAGTATTTT. Residues: CASSPAPGQGALDTQYF.

The chain has TRBV15 and TRBJ2-1, with a tentative D call TRBD2 (6 bases). Per germline, CDR1 LNHNV and CDR2 YYDKDF (reference sequence). CDR3 length equals 15 residues. V was pared by 4 bases and J by 6 bases, with 16 bases between. The CDR3 nucleotides read TGTGCCACCAGCACCCGACTAGTTTCGGGCAATGAGCAGTTCTTC. Translated, it gives CATSTRLVSGNEQFF. The full variable domain, completed using reference TRBV15 and TRBJ2-1, is DAMVIQNPRYQVTQFGKPVTLSCSQTLNHNVMYWYQQKSSQAPKLLFHYYDKDFNNEADTPDNFQSRRPNTSFCFLDIRSPGLGDTAMYLCATSTRLVSGNEQFFGPGTRLTVL.

This clonotype appeared a few times. The rearrangement links TRBV9 to TRBJ2-3, with 13 bases aligning to TRBD2. The trim removed 5 bases at V and 1 base at J, leaving 1 base unmatched. The CDR3 length is 15 residues. Per germline, CDR1 SGDLS and CDR2 YYNGEE. The CDR3 spells CASSGLAGGTDTQYF. The CDR3 bases are TGTGCCAGCAGTGGACTAGCGGGGGGCACAGATACGCAGTATTTT.

This clonotype has only a few counts. V gene TRBV3-1 combines with J gene TRBJ2-7, with D uncertain. Germline V CDR1 and CDR2: LGHDT, YNNKEL (reference sequence). The V gene lost 1 base and the J gene lost 5 bases, with 15 bases spanning the gap. The CDR3 has 15 amino acids. The CDR3 sequence is CASSQVERPPHEQYF. DNA of the CDR3: TGTGCCAGCAGCCAAGTTGAGAGACCTCCCCACGAGCAGTACTTC.

The gene calls are TRBV7-9 and TRBJ2-5; D gene uncertain. The J call may be in error: the DNA end matches TRBJ2-7 better. The CDR3 is 12 residues long. Germline CDR1 SEHNR, CDR2 FQNEAQ (reference sequence). CDR3 DNA: TGTGCCAGCAGCTTAGGGGCGTTCGAGCAGTACTTC. Translating gives CASSLGAFEQYF.

The table lists this clonotype with a few counts. The chain has TRBV20-1 and TRBJ2-4; 10 bases line up with TRBD1. V gave up 5 bases and J gave up 7 bases; unmatched junction bases: 5. Germline V gene data show CDR1 as DFQATT and CDR2 as SNEGSKA (reference sequence). CDR3 length: 13 amino acids. The DNA of the CDR3 is TGCAGTGCTGATCCGGGACAGGGGAACATTCAGTACTTC. This translates into CSADPGQGNIQYF.

V and J are TRBV7-2 and TRBJ1-2; D is possibly TRBD1 (5 bases). V was shortened by 5 bases and J by 2 bases, with 12 bases between the two germline ends. The CDR3 loop spans 14 amino acids. Germline-derived CDR1 and CDR2 are SGHTA and FQGNSA. The CDR3 DNA reads as TGTGCCAGCAGCGCCAGGGATCTGAACTATGGCTACACCTTC. The encoded protein is CASSARDLNYGYTF.

The chain links TRBV4-3 to TRBJ2-7, with D perhaps matching TRBD2 (6 bases). The germline gives CDR1 LGHNA, CDR2 YSLEER. V was pared by 3 bases and J by 2 bases, with 11 bases between. The CDR3 is made up of 14 amino acids. Written as DNA, the CDR3 is TGCGCCAGCAGCCAGGGGGTAGCGGCCTACGAGCAGTACTTC. Its protein product is CASSQGVAAYEQYF.

The chain couples TRBV6-6 to TRBJ1-5; 8 nucleotides agree with TRBD1. CDR3 length: 17 residues. Looked up from germline, CDR1 is MNHNY and CDR2 is SVGAGI (reference sequence). V shed 6 bases and J 0 bases; nucleotides not matched to a gene: 10. CDR3 in amino acids: CASRVPGQEYSNQPQHF. CDR3 in DNA: TGTGCCAGCAGAGTACCGGGACAGGAATATAGCAATCAGCCCCAGCATTTT.

The chain carries TRBV7-2 and TRBJ2-5, with no clear D. CDR3 length equals 13 residues. With 3 bases removed from V and 1 base from J, the gap between germline ends came to 6 bases. Germline CDR1 SGHTA, CDR2 FQGNSA. As DNA, the CDR3 is TGTGCCAGCAGCTTTTCCCTCCAAGAGACCCAGTACTTC. It yields the protein CASSFSLQETQYF.

The chain employs TRBV25-1 and TRBJ1-1, with D uncertain. The CDR3 has 13 residues. CDR1 and CDR2 from the germline V gene are MGHDK and SYGVNS. Trimming left V 4 bases short and J 2 bases short, with 8 bases between. CDR3 DNA: TGTGCCAGCAGTGTAGGCACCAACACTGAAGCTTTCTTT. This translates into CASSVGTNTEAFF.

The chain joins TRBV25-1 to TRBJ1-2; D unclear. V lost 1 base and J 2 bases, leaving 11 bases between the germline ends. Looked up from germline, CDR1 is MGHDK and CDR2 is SYGVNS. The CDR3 spans 15 residues. CDR3 nucleotides: TGTGCCAGCAGTGAATTTGGGCTTGGCAACTATGGCTACACCTTC. Amino acid sequence: CASSEFGLGNYGYTF.

The rearrangement links TRBV10-3 to TRBJ2-1; D may match TRBD1 or TRBD2 (5 bases each). The V end lost 4 bases, the J end lost 8 bases, and 15 bases lay between the germline ends. This CDR3 spans 14 amino acids. Germline V gives CDR1 ENHRY, CDR2 SYGVKD. The CDR3 here is CAISGTSGHHEQFF. CDR3 DNA: TGTGCCATCAGTGGTACTTCGGGGCACCATGAGCAGTTCTTC.

This clonotype was seen a few times. The rearrangement links TRBV11-2 to TRBJ2-3; D remains unclear. The CDR3 spans 15 residues. The V gene lost 1 base and the J gene lost 3 bases, with 11 bases spanning the gap. Germline loops: CDR1 SGHAT, CDR2 FQNNGV. CDR3 in amino acids: CASSLGTMSTDTQYF. The DNA for the CDR3 is TGTGCCAGCAGCTTAGGCACCATGTCTACAGATACGCAGTATTTT.

This clonotype was recorded at least ten times. V usage is TRBV7-2 and J usage is TRBJ2-7; tentatively, D is TRBD1 or TRBD2 (5 bases each). Germline values: CDR1 SGHTA, CDR2 FQGNSA. V shed 5 bases and J shed 2 bases, with 13 bases lying between them. The CDR3 contains 14 residues. The CDR3 sequence: CASSPRDGAYEQYF. The CDR3 DNA follows: TGTGCCAGCAGCCCGAGGGACGGAGCCTACGAGCAGTACTTC.

The chain carries TRBV7-2 and TRBJ2-1; TRBD1 matches at 7 bases. The CDR3 extends over 14 amino acids. The V gene's germline CDR1 is SGHTA and CDR2 FQGNSA. J lost 8 bases, V lost 5 bases, and 9 bases had no gene match. CDR3 DNA sequence: TGTGCCAGCAGCGCGCAGGGGGTATACGATGAGCAGTTCTTC. Its translation is CASSAQGVYDEQFF.

The chain combines TRBV20-1 with TRBJ2-4, with D possibly TRBD1 on 6 matching bases. The closer fit of TRBJ2-7 to the DNA end suggests the J call may be wrong. CDR3 length: 11 amino acids. Germline V gene sequence: CDR1 DFQATT, CDR2 SNEGSKA (reference sequence). CDR3 DNA sequence: TGCAGTGTTACAGGGAACTACGAGCAGTACTTC. Translation: CSVTGNYEQYF.

J is TRBJ2-3 and V is TRBV7-9; the D gene is possibly TRBD2 (5 bases). This CDR3 is 15 amino acids long. Germline V gene data show CDR1 as SEHNR and CDR2 as FQNEAQ (reference sequence). Between the trimmed V and J ends, which lost 2 bases and 4 bases, there was a span of 13 bases. The CDR3 sequence: CASSLSAGVADTQYF. The CDR3, as DNA: TGTGCCAGCAGCTTATCGGCCGGGGTCGCAGATACGCAGTATTTT.